This T cell receptor beta chain was observed in a study of blood T cells in healthy people across ages. As for the study in general: Template switching caught about one barcoded beta molecule for each two T cells.

Between the trimmed V and J ends, which lost 1 base and 7 bases, there was a span of 11 bases. Looked up from germline, CDR1 is LGHNA and CDR2 is YSLEER. CDR3 length: 13 residues. Using a J-beta primer mix together with a sample-barcoded 5' primer, a second PCR was run for roughly 7 to 12 cycles. Each cDNA was tagged by a template-switch adaptor containing 12 random nucleotides. TCRdb recomputed calls from the 5' RACE reads with MiXCR, one row per CDR3 protein. The sample contains some 780,000 distinct CDR3 sequences, 56% of which appear only once. General study points: Researchers said unsorted PBMCs prevented a conclusive naive versus antigen-experienced comparison. Across the age range, TCR beta diversity per million T cells fell in a roughly linear way.

In regard to this clonotype: Its antigen is as yet unknown.

The V and J genes are TRBV4-3 and TRBJ2-7; maybe TRBD2 (6 bases). Sequencing used blood. The TCR originated in a middle-aged man in good health. The CDR3 sequence: CASSQGEVREQYF. The CDR3 bases are TGCGCCAGCAGCCAAGGGGAGGTGAGGGAGCAGTACTTC.